These 23 T cell receptor beta chains were sequenced from one sample in a study of blood T cells in healthy people across ages. Alongside a J-beta primer mix, a sample-barcoded 5' primer served in a second PCR lasting roughly 7 to 12 cycles. TCRdb ran MiXCR on the 5' RACE reads and lists one entry per CDR3 protein. This table has around 1,100,000 distinct CDR3 sequences, roughly two fifths appearing once. Material: blood. Receptors originate from a man in his late teens or twenties in good health.

This clonotype has a single count. In nucleotides, the CDR3 is TGCAGTGCATTCCGACTAGCCCAGGGCACCGGGGAGCTGTTTTTT. Its protein is CSAFRLAQGTGELFF. The chain couples TRBV20-1 to TRBJ2-2; TRBD2 agrees at 7 bases. This CDR3 is 15 amino acids long. Germline V lookup: CDR1 DFQATT, CDR2 SNEGSKA (reference sequence). V was pared by 6 bases and J by 4 bases, with 11 bases of the junction left unmatched.

This clonotype occurred a few times. This rearrangement joins TRBV5-6 to TRBJ1-4, with a tentative D call TRBD1 (6 bases). The CDR3 has 13 amino acids. V was pared by 2 bases and J by 8 bases, with 10 bases between. Germline V lookup: CDR1 SGHDT, CDR2 YYEEEE. The chain's CDR3 is CASSFGTKEKLFF. For the CDR3, the DNA is TGTGCCAGCAGCTTTGGGACAAAAGAAAAACTGTTTTTT.

This clonotype has more than one count but fewer than ten. The chain joins TRBV20-1 to TRBJ2-1; 10 positions agree with TRBD1. Germline CDR1 DFQATT, CDR2 SNEGSKA (reference sequence). The CDR3 has 15 amino acids. Trimming took 1 base from V and 3 from J; bases not matched to a gene: 3. CDR3 bases: TGCAGTGCTAGAGGGGGACAGGGGATCTACAATGAGCAGTTCTTC. Protein: CSARGGQGIYNEQFF.

A single count supports this clonotype. The chain couples TRBV6-6 to TRBJ1-1; unclear D gene. V lost 6 bases to trimming and J lost 4 bases, with 18 bases between them. CDR1 is MNHNY and CDR2 is SVGAGI in the germline V gene (reference sequence). The CDR3 contains 15 residues. The chain's CDR3 is CASRKEAHSITEAFF. DNA for the CDR3: TGTGCCAGCAGAAAAGAGGCCCACTCGATCACTGAAGCTTTCTTT.

As for this clonotype: The germline gene is not matched at one end of the junction; a read error may be the cause. Here the CDR3 DNA reads TGCAGTGCTAGTATCCGACAGGGGTATGAAGAACTGTTTTTT. Residues: CSASIRQGYEELFF. V and J are TRBV20-1 and TRBJ1-4; 8 bases map to TRBD1. The germline V gene encodes CDR1 DFQATT and CDR2 SNEGSKA (reference sequence). CDR3 length: 14 residues.

The chain recombines TRBV3-1 with TRBJ2-5; 8 bases match TRBD2. The CDR3 runs 16 residues. Trimming cost V 4 bases and J 2 bases; bases outside gene matches: 9. CDR1 and CDR2 (germline): LGHDT, YNNKEL (reference sequence). The CDR3 DNA follows: TGTGCCAGCAGCCGCTCCAATACGGGGGGGCAAGAGACCCAGTACTTC. Amino acid sequence: CASSRSNTGGQETQYF.

This clonotype has a single count. V and J are TRBV21-1 and TRBJ2-2; the DNA was not compared with TRBD1, the D call given in the table. TRBV21-1 is reported as a pseudogene. This CDR3 comprises 16 residues. CDR3 region: CASIPTFQGRPGELFF. CDR3 coding DNA: TGTGCCAGCATCCCTACCTTCCAGGGGCGCCCCGGGGAGCTGTTTTTT.

The chain carries TRBV20-1 and TRBJ2-3; the match to TRBD2 covers 8 bases. Germline V gene data show CDR1 as DFQATT and CDR2 as SNEGSKA (reference sequence). This CDR3 spans 14 amino acids. V was clipped by 2 bases and J by 5 bases; unmatched bases: 6. The CDR3 is CSARPRGAEDTQYF. The CDR3 DNA reads as TGCAGTGCTAGACCGCGGGGGGCCGAAGATACGCAGTATTTT.

This clonotype has a count of ten or more. Relative to the germline gene, one junction end is altered; a read error may explain this. The rearrangement uses TRBV3-1 and TRBJ2-5; D possibly matches TRBD1 or TRBD2 (5 bases each). The CDR3 has 14 residues. CDR1 is LGHDT, CDR2 YNNKEL, per germline (reference sequence). CDR3 protein: CASSQGQGRETQYF. The DNA of the CDR3 is TGTGCCAGCAGTCAAGGGCAGGGACGAGAGACCCAGTACTTC.

In regard to this clonotype: A junction end diverges from the germline sequence, so it may reflect a read error. The chain uses TRBV2 and TRBJ2-1; 8 bases are shared with TRBD1. There are 14 residues in the CDR3. Germline loops: CDR1 SNHLY, CDR2 FYNNEI. The CDR3 reads CGSSEEDRENEQFF. The CDR3 DNA reads TGTGGCAGCAGTGAAGAGGACAGGGAGAATGAGCAGTTCTTC.

This clonotype has a handful of counts. The chain recombines TRBV6-5 with TRBJ1-1; TRBD1 might be the D (5 bases). The CDR3 length is 11 residues. V shed 7 bases and J shed 5 bases, with 8 bases lying between them. Germline V CDR1 and CDR2: MNHEY, SVGAGI. The CDR3 region is CASNRGTEAFF. CDR3 coding DNA: TGTGCCAGCAATCGGGGGACTGAAGCTTTCTTT.

A few counts support this clonotype. The J gene is TRBJ2-7, the V gene TRBV10-3, with a possible D match to TRBD1 (5 bases). The CDR3 sequence is 13 residues long. Trimming shortened V by 4 bases and J by 0 bases, and 7 bases separated the two germline ends. CDR1 and CDR2 from the germline V gene are ENHRY and SYGVKD. CDR3 nucleotides: TGTGCCATCAGTGGACAGCCCTCCTACGAGCAGTACTTC. This encodes CAISGQPSYEQYF.

The sample holds one count of this clonotype. Its ends do not fully match the called genes, so a read error is possible. The chain joins TRBV29-1 to TRBJ2-3; either TRBD1 or TRBD2 may supply D (5 bases each). This CDR3 comprises 13 residues. CDR1 and CDR2 (germline): SQVTM, ANQGSEA. CDR3 amino acids: CGVGLRGPDTQYF. For the CDR3, the DNA is TGCGGCGTGGGCTTAAGGGGACCAGATACGCAGTATTTT.

This clonotype has ten or more counts. This chain connects TRBV3-1 to TRBJ1-2; tentative D call: TRBD1 (5 bases). V shed 6 bases and J shed 4 bases, with 12 bases lying between them. Germline V gives CDR1 LGHDT, CDR2 YNNKEL (reference sequence). This CDR3 spans 13 amino acids. The DNA of the CDR3 is TGTGCCAGCAGTCCGGGGCGTAGCTATGGCTACACCTTC. Its protein is CASSPGRSYGYTF.

This chain joins TRBV7-9 and TRBJ1-4; 10 bases map to TRBD1. The V segment lost 1 base and the J segment 14 bases; nucleotides outside the gene matches: 13. The CDR3 is 16 amino acids. CDR1 and CDR2 from the germline V gene are SEHNR and FQNEAQ (reference sequence). CDR3 protein: CASSLGPPGQGLYLFF. The DNA for the CDR3 is TGTGCCAGCAGCTTAGGCCCACCGGGACAGGGGCTCTATCTGTTTTTT. Full variable domain (rest looked up from reference TRBV7-9 and TRBJ1-4): DTGVSQNPRHKITKRGQNVTFRCDPISEHNRLYWYRQTLGQGPEFLTYFQNEAQLEKSRLLSDRFSAERPKGSFSTLEIQRTEQGDSAMYLCASSLGPPGQGLYLFFGSGTQLSVL.

This chain connects TRBV13 to TRBJ1-2, with TRBD1 matching 8 bases. Germline trimming cut 5 bases from V and 5 bases from J; bases unmatched to any gene: 13. Per the germline V gene, CDR1 is PRHDT and CDR2 is FYEKMQ (reference sequence). The CDR3 is 16 residues long. CDR3 in amino acids: CASSPEGQALTYGYTF. The CDR3 nucleotides read TGTGCCAGCAGCCCTGAGGGACAGGCGTTAACATATGGCTACACCTTC. The whole variable domain, remainder taken from reference TRBV13 and TRBJ1-2, is AAGVIQSPRHLIKEKRETATLKCYPIPRHDTVYWYQQGPGQDPQFLISFYEKMQSDKGSIPDRFSAQQFSDYHSELNMSSLELGDSALYFCASSPEGQALTYGYTFGSGTRLTVV.

J is TRBJ1-1 and V is TRBV10-3; D is possibly TRBD1 (5 bases). Germline V gene sequence: CDR1 ENHRY, CDR2 SYGVKD. The germline V and J ends were trimmed by 0 bases and 8 bases, with 10 bases remaining between them. CDR3 length: 13 amino acids. As DNA, the CDR3 is TGTGCCATCAGTGAGTCGACGGGGGTAGAAGCTTTCTTT. Translated: CAISESTGVEAFF.

The V and J genes are TRBV19 and TRBJ2-1; maybe TRBD2 (6 bases). The germline V and J ends were trimmed by 4 bases and 4 bases, with 20 bases remaining between them. Looked up from germline, CDR1 is LNHDA and CDR2 is SQIVND (reference sequence). This CDR3 comprises 17 residues. The CDR3 region is CASSTPRDDAGYNEQFF. CDR3 DNA: TGTGCCAGTAGTACCCCTCGGGACGACGCGGGGTACAATGAGCAGTTCTTC.

There are a few counts of this clonotype. The chain recombines TRBV2 with TRBJ1-2; no reliable D call. Germline V gene data show CDR1 as SNHLY and CDR2 as FYNNEI. This CDR3 is 15 amino acids long. V was pared by 0 bases and J by 3 bases, with 11 bases between. CDR3 amino acids: CASSEAPGAHYGYTF. As DNA, the CDR3 is TGTGCCAGCAGTGAAGCGCCGGGAGCTCACTATGGCTACACCTTC. Variable domain in full (rest from reference TRBV2 and TRBJ1-2): EPEVTQTPSHQVTQMGQEVILRCVPISNHLYFYWYRQILGQKVEFLVSFYNNEISEKSEIFDDQFSVERPDGSNFTLKIRSTKLEDSAMYFCASSEAPGAHYGYTFGSGTRLTVV.

This sequence joins TRBV7-9 and TRBJ2-1; D not certain. Deletions cut 3 bases from V and 6 bases from J, with 9 bases between. Per germline, CDR1 SEHNR and CDR2 FQNEAQ (reference sequence). This CDR3 contains 13 residues. The CDR3 is CASSFASPNEQFF. CDR3 bases: TGTGCCAGCAGCTTCGCTTCTCCCAATGAGCAGTTCTTC.

The V call is TRBV2, the J call TRBJ2-7; tentative D call: TRBD1 (6 bases). This CDR3 contains 16 residues. Deletions cut 2 bases from V and 7 bases from J, with 21 bases between. Germline CDR1 reads SNHLY; CDR2 reads FYNNEI. Written as DNA, the CDR3 is TGTGCCAGCAGTGAAACTTCCGCTCGAACAGGGAAAGAGCAGTACTTC. This encodes CASSETSARTGKEQYF. The full variable domain, completed using reference TRBV2 and TRBJ2-7, is EPEVTQTPSHQVTQMGQEVILRCVPISNHLYFYWYRQILGQKVEFLVSFYNNEISEKSEIFDDQFSVERPDGSNFTLKIRSTKLEDSAMYFCASSETSARTGKEQYFGPGTRLTVT.

To note about this clonotype: The junction shows a germline mismatch at one end, possibly a read error. The CDR3 is CAGSPRTVYEQYF. For the CDR3, the DNA is TGTGCCGGCAGTCCAAGGACAGTCTACGAGCAGTACTTC. J is TRBJ2-5 and V is TRBV12-3 or TRBV12-4, with a possible D match to TRBD1 (6 bases). The J call is uncertain, as TRBJ2-7 better fits the DNA end. This CDR3 comprises 13 residues.

The chain combines TRBV28 with TRBJ1-3; no firm D call. The V end lost 8 bases, the J end lost 0 bases, and 20 bases lay between the germline ends. The CDR3 covers 17 residues. Germline V gene sequence: CDR1 MDHEN, CDR2 SYDVKM. The CDR3 DNA reads as TGTGCCAGCCCACCCAGCGGCGGAGCCACCTCTGGAAACACCATATATTTT. This encodes CASPPSGGATSGNTIYF.